This T cell receptor (beta chain) was recovered during a study of T cell responses to AZD1222 COVID-19 vaccine. Concerning this clone itself: The antigen is not known.

General observations from the study: Only after the peak T cell response were repertoires sampled.

Assay used: immunoSEQ multiplex PCR; TCRdb lists only in-frame clones, some missing. This sample has some 90,000 clones, with 85% to 90% found just once. CDR1 and CDR2 from the germline V gene are MGHRA and YSYEKL. The V end lost 3 bases, the J end lost 0 bases, and 10 bases lay between the germline ends. CDR3 length equals 15 residues. The starting material was peripheral blood, obtained 28 days after the second AZD1222 dose. The V and J genes are TRBV4-1 and TRBJ2-3; tentatively, D is TRBD2 (6 bases). This TCR came from an adult who received the AZD1222 COVID-19 vaccine. Here the CDR3 reads CASSQMGGSTDTQYF. In nucleotides, the CDR3 is TGCGCCAGCAGCCAGATGGGGGGTAGCACAGATACGCAGTATTTT.